This paragraph reports one T cell receptor beta chain. The target antigen is unknown. This specimen comes from a study of T cells after yellow fever vaccination. TCRdb re-derived calls from the 5' RACE reads in MiXCR, one entry per CDR3 protein. The sample lists around 300,000 distinct CDR3 sequences; 3.5% to 4.5% were seen once. General observations from the study: Secondary responses were weaker yet peaked faster, day 5 versus 15.

V lost 5 bases to trimming and J lost 0 bases, with 14 bases between them. The germline gives CDR1 MNHEY, CDR2 SVGEGT. The CDR3 contains 16 residues. The TCR was taken from a man aged 18-30 years who received the YFV17D yellow fever vaccine. The chain links TRBV6-2 or TRBV6-3 to TRBJ1-5; the D gene is possibly TRBD1 (5 bases). Material: PBMCs, obtained 15 days after the yellow fever booster vaccination. The CDR3 is CASSQRGGLSNQPQHF. The CDR3 region has the DNA TGTGCCAGCAGTCAGCGCGGGGGTCTTAGCAATCAGCCCCAGCATTTT.